This is a list of T cell receptor beta chains from one sample in a study of cytomegalovirus exposure and HLA in healthy donors. Profiled with immunoSEQ multiplex PCR; TCRdb holds only in-frame clones, not every one. The table shows 150,000 to 200,000 clones, with 80% occurring only once. The sequenced sample was PBMCs. Receptor source: a woman between 45 and 60 years old in good health and CMV-seropositive. CDR3s include the opening cysteine and the closing phenylalanine or tryptophan. Fields, in order: V gene, clone size, J gene, D gene, CDR3 protein, CDR3 DNA. D genes are given only for firm matches. Clone size, where shown, is once, few, many, or a class for clones that have expanded.

V: TRBV5-1; size: few; J: TRBJ2-1; D: -; CDR3: CASSIAGTGNNEQFF; DNA: TGCGCCAGCAGCATAGCCGGGACTGGAAACAATGAGCAGTTCTTC
V: TRBV4-3; size: once; J: TRBJ2-1; D: TRBD2; CDR3: CASSQDRASGGPRDEQFF; DNA: TGCGCCAGCAGCCAAGATAGGGCCTCGGGGGGGCCAAGAGATGAGCAGTTCTTC
V: TRBV7-2; size: -; J: TRBJ2-1; D: -; CDR3: CASSSFQGQEQFF; DNA: TGTGCCAGCAGCTCGTTCCAGGGTCAGGAGCAGTTCTTC
V: TRBV5-6; size: -; J: TRBJ1-3; D: TRBD1; CDR3: CASSNSGGRRNTIYF; DNA: TGTGCCAGCAGCAACTCAGGGGGCCGACGAAACACCATATATTTT
V: TRBV7-9; size: -; J: TRBJ1-4; D: TRBD1; CDR3: CASSDGTGDEKLFF; DNA: TGTGCCAGCAGCGACGGGACAGGGGATGAAAAACTGTTTTTT
V: TRBV19; size: -; J: TRBJ1-6; D: -; CDR3: CASSEGAYNSPLHF; DNA: TGTGCCAGTAGTGAGGGAGCCTATAATTCACCCCTCCACTTT
V: TRBV28; size: -; J: TRBJ1-5; D: TRBD1; CDR3: CASSTLTGPVYSNQPQHF; DNA: TGTGCCAGCAGCACCTTGACAGGGCCGGTATATAGCAATCAGCCCCAGCATTTT
V: TRBV5-1; size: -; J: TRBJ1-1; D: -; CDR3: CASSLVGSMNTEAFF; DNA: TGCGCCAGCAGCTTGGTGGGCAGCATGAACACTGAAGCTTTCTTT
V: TRBV9; size: -; J: TRBJ2-1; D: TRBD2; CDR3: CASSEPEWASGYNEQFF; DNA: TGTGCCAGCAGCGAACCGGAATGGGCTAGCGGATACAATGAGCAGTTCTTC
V: TRBV6-5; size: -; J: TRBJ1-1; D: -; CDR3: CASRRRRAPGTEAFF; DNA: TGTGCCAGCCGCCGCCGACGGGCCCCGGGGACTGAAGCTTTCTTT
V: TRBV11-2; size: few; J: TRBJ1-4; D: -; CDR3: CASSLSSGTNEKLFF; DNA: TGTGCCAGCAGCTTATCATCAGGGACTAATGAAAAACTGTTTTTT
V: TRBV4-3; size: -; J: TRBJ1-4; D: -; CDR3: CASSQDAVERYEKLFF; DNA: TGCGCCAGCAGCCAAGATGCGGTGGAGAGGTATGAAAAACTGTTTTTT
V: TRBV5-8; size: -; J: TRBJ1-5; D: -; CDR3: CASTTNQPQHF; DNA: TGTGCCAGCACCACTAATCAGCCCCAGCATTTT
V: TRBV29-1; size: -; J: TRBJ1-1; D: -; CDR3: CSAGGWGGTEAFF; DNA: TGCAGCGCGGGGGGCTGGGGGGGGACTGAAGCTTTCTTT
V: TRBV6-4; size: -; J: TRBJ2-1; D: TRBD2; CDR3: CASSVQTSGSYNEQFF; DNA: TGTGCCAGCAGTGTGCAGACTAGCGGCTCCTACAATGAGCAGTTCTTC
V: TRBV18; size: -; J: TRBJ1-6; D: TRBD1; CDR3: CASSPGQGMGSPLHF; DNA: TGTGCCAGCTCACCGGGACAGGGAATGGGCTCACCCCTCCACTTT